These 17 T cell receptor beta chains were all obtained from the same sample, sequenced in a study of OX40 agonist ivuxolimab in advanced cancers. Repertoires were generated with immunoSEQ multiplex PCR, while TCRdb's copy carries only in-frame clones and drops some. The data contain some 130,000 clones, around nine tenths of them seen just once; the ten biggest clones take up 0.95% to 1.4%. The sample here was CD4+ or CD8+ T cells sorted from blood, taken in a trial of the OX40 agonist ivuxolimab. The receptors originated from an adult with an advanced solid tumor such as melanoma, head and neck, liver or kidney cancer.

The chain uses TRBV23-1 and TRBJ2-5, with D unresolved. TRBV23-1 is designated an ORF whose function remains uncertain. V dropped 2 bases and J dropped 5 bases, with 0 bases sitting between them. The CDR3 has 10 residues. CDR3 amino acids: CASSQETQYF. The DNA for the CDR3 is TGCGCCAGCAGTCAAGAGACCCAGTACTTC.

For the CDR3, the DNA is TGCGCCAGCAGCTTGGTCGGGGTCGAGCAGTTCTTC. Encoded protein: CASSLVGVEQFF. This chain links TRBV5-1 with TRBJ2-1; D might be TRBD2 (5 bases). Germline V gene data show CDR1 as SGHRS and CDR2 as YFSETQ. The CDR3 is made up of 12 amino acids. The V end lost 0 bases, the J end lost 10 bases, and 8 bases lay between the germline ends. Combining the CDR3 with reference TRBV5-1 and TRBJ2-1 gives the whole variable domain KAGVTQTPRYLIKTRGQQVTLSCSPISGHRSVSWYQQTPGQGLQFLFEYFSETQRNKGNFPGRFSGRQFSNSRSEMNVSTLELGDSALYLCASSLVGVEQFFGPGTRLTVL.

This clone was recorded only once. The rearrangement uses TRBV19 and TRBJ1-5; 7 bases match TRBD1. V lost 7 bases to trimming and J lost 2 bases; unmatched junction nucleotides: 14. This CDR3 contains 17 residues. The germline V gene encodes CDR1 LNHDA and CDR2 SQIVND (reference sequence). The CDR3 spells CASTNSQGIGGNQPQHF. The DNA for the CDR3 is TGTGCCAGTACCAACTCACAGGGGATCGGGGGCAATCAGCCCCAGCATTTT.

The chain carries TRBV5-8 and TRBJ1-3, with D perhaps TRBD1 (5 bases). The CDR3 totals 15 residues. V lost 0 bases to trimming and J lost 0 bases, with 7 bases between them. Germline CDR1 is SGHTS and CDR2 is YDEGEE. CDR3 nucleotide sequence: TGTGCCAGCAGCTTGGACAGGTACTCTGGAAACACCATATATTTT. Translated: CASSLDRYSGNTIYF.

The rearrangement uses TRBV28 and TRBJ1-2; no clear D. Trimming removed 4 bases from V and 8 bases from J, with 14 bases in between. This CDR3 region has 13 residues. The germline V gene has CDR1 MDHEN and CDR2 SYDVKM. CDR3 sequence reads: CASSSPASWGYTF. The CDR3 DNA is TGTGCCAGCAGTTCGCCAGCCTCGTGGGGCTACACCTTC.

The chain joins TRBV7-9 to TRBJ2-7, with D possibly being TRBD1 (7 bases). CDR1 is SEHNR and CDR2 is FQNEAQ in the germline V gene (reference sequence). The V end was cut by 3 bases, the J end by 4 bases, with 10 bases between. The CDR3 runs 13 residues. CDR3 bases: TGTGCCAGCAGCTTGTCAGGGGGGTACGAGCAGTACTTC. Translated, it gives CASSLSGGYEQYF. The full variable domain, with the rest looked up from reference TRBV7-9 and TRBJ2-7, is DTGVSQNPRHKITKRGQNVTFRCDPISEHNRLYWYRQTLGQGPEFLTYFQNEAQLEKSRLLSDRFSAERPKGSFSTLEIQRTEQGDSAMYLCASSLSGGYEQYFGPGTRLTVT.

The chain links TRBV2 to TRBJ1-5; no reliable D call. The CDR3 is made up of 15 amino acids. The germline gives CDR1 SNHLY, CDR2 FYNNEI. V was shortened by 1 base and J by 0 bases, with 7 bases between the two germline ends. CDR3 coding DNA: TGTGCCAGCAGTGAAGACAGTTATAGCAATCAGCCCCAGCATTTT. Protein sequence: CASSEDSYSNQPQHF.

This chain joins TRBV20-1 and TRBJ2-1; D gene uncertain. Between the trimmed V and J ends, which lost 4 bases and 9 bases, there was a span of 10 bases. This CDR3 contains 11 residues. Germline V gives CDR1 DFQATT, CDR2 SNEGSKA (reference sequence). CDR3 region: CSAKMYSEQFF. CDR3 coding DNA: TGCAGTGCTAAGATGTATTCTGAGCAGTTCTTC.

The chain joins TRBV6-5 to TRBJ1-2; tentatively, D is TRBD1 (6 bases). The length of the CDR3 is 13 residues. Germline CDR1 reads MNHEY; CDR2 reads SVGAGI. Trimming left V 10 bases short and J 0 bases short, with 12 bases between. The CDR3 here is CATKRTANYGYTF. The CDR3 DNA follows: TGTGCCACCAAAAGGACAGCTAACTATGGCTACACCTTC.

The chain joins TRBV7-8 to TRBJ2-3; a weak D match, TRBD2 (6 bases). V was trimmed by 4 bases and J by 2 bases, leaving 22 bases between them. The germline CDR1 and CDR2 sequences are SGHVS and FQNEAQ. The CDR3 totals 18 residues. The CDR3 DNA reads TGTGCCAGCAGCTACCCGGGACTTCCGACCTTGTACACAGATACGCAGTATTTT. Translation: CASSYPGLPTLYTDTQYF.

Written as DNA, the CDR3 is TGTGCCAGCAGTTATCGGGCTTTAGGTGAAAAACTGTTTTTT. This translates into CASSYRALGEKLFF. The rearrangement uses TRBV6-5 and TRBJ1-4, with D uncertain. V was shortened by 3 bases and J by 7 bases, with 12 bases between the two germline ends. There are 14 residues in the CDR3. The germline V gene has CDR1 MNHEY and CDR2 SVGAGI.

The rearrangement joins TRBV19 to TRBJ2-7; D remains ambiguous. The CDR3 runs to 15 residues. Germline V gives CDR1 LNHDA, CDR2 SQIVND (reference sequence). Trimming removed 3 bases at V and 0 bases at J, with 12 bases between. The CDR3 reads CASSISWRSSYEQYF. Here the CDR3 DNA reads TGTGCCAGTAGTATCTCTTGGCGGAGCTCCTACGAGCAGTACTTC.

This chain connects TRBV27 to TRBJ2-7; the match to TRBD2 covers 7 bases. V trimming: 2 bases; J trimming: 2 bases; junction bases outside the gene matches: 12. The CDR3 runs 17 residues. Germline-derived CDR1 and CDR2 are MNHEY and SMNVEV (reference sequence). Here the CDR3 reads CASSLASGGVDPYEQYF. DNA for the CDR3: TGTGCCAGCAGTTTAGCCTCTGGGGGGGTCGACCCCTACGAGCAGTACTTC.

The gene calls are TRBV19 and TRBJ1-1, with D unclear. Germline lookup yields CDR1 LNHDA and CDR2 SQIVND (reference sequence). This CDR3 has 18 residues. V lost 7 bases and J 0 bases, leaving 24 bases between the germline ends. Here the CDR3 DNA reads TGTGCCAGTATCCCTTCGGCGGCACCCACATCCATGAACACTGAAGCTTTCTTT. This sequence encodes CASIPSAAPTSMNTEAFF.

The chain has TRBV7-3 and TRBJ2-7; D may be TRBD2 (5 bases). In germline, CDR1 is SGHTA, CDR2 FQGTGA. The CDR3 sequence is 12 residues long. V lost 5 bases and J 2 bases, leaving 7 bases between the germline ends. In nucleotides, the CDR3 is TGTGCCAGCAGCCGAGGGCCCTACGAGCAGTACTTC. It yields the protein CASSRGPYEQYF.

The chain joins TRBV6-5 to TRBJ2-7; TRBD1 or TRBD2 may be the D gene (5 bases each). V was cut by 0 bases and J by 1 base, with 10 bases left in between. Looked up from germline, CDR1 is MNHEY and CDR2 is SVGAGI. The CDR3 contains 15 residues. The CDR3: CASSYSGTESYEQYF. As DNA, the CDR3 is TGTGCCAGCAGTTACTCGGGGACGGAGTCCTACGAGCAGTACTTC.

In this sample, this clone turned up a few times. J is TRBJ1-5 and V is TRBV19; D remains unclear. Trimming took 0 bases from V and 2 from J, leaving 11 bases between them. Per germline, CDR1 LNHDA and CDR2 SQIVND (reference sequence). CDR3 length: 16 amino acids. The CDR3 protein is CASSIDLGYGNQPQHF. The CDR3 coding sequence is TGTGCCAGTAGTATAGATCTCGGGTACGGCAATCAGCCCCAGCATTTT. Using reference TRBV19 and TRBJ1-5 for the parts outside the CDR3, the full variable domain is DGGITQSPKYLFRKEGQNVTLSCEQNLNHDAMYWYRQDPGQGLRLIYYSQIVNDFQKGDIAEGYSVSREKKESFPLTVTSAQKNPTAFYLCASSIDLGYGNQPQHFGDGTRLSIL.